This TCR beta chain was observed in a study of PD-1 blockade in mismatch repair-deficient tumors. Concerning this clone: As yet, its antigen is unknown.

The CDR3 loop spans 16 amino acids. From germline, CDR1 is SGHTA and CDR2 FQGTGA. Trimming at V came to 2 bases and at J to 2 bases, leaving 7 bases not matched to a gene. The repertoire was sequenced with immunoSEQ multiplex PCR; TCRdb's copy has only in-frame clones and lacks some. The sample yields just under 80,000 clones, approximately 80% seen once. Every patient had mismatch repair deficiency by PCR or immunohistochemistry. Three pembrolizumab responders had their TCRs sequenced. Study results and limitations: Rapid post-treatment expansion, then contraction, generally preceding radiologic response, marked tumor-resident clones.

The receptor was derived from an adult with mismatch repair-deficient cancer. The V and J genes are TRBV7-3 and TRBJ2-3, with 7 bases fitting TRBD2. The specimen was peripheral blood, collected 44 weeks after starting pembrolizumab. The CDR3 loop reads CASSLGVLADTDTQYF. The CDR3 DNA is TGTGCCAGCAGCTTAGGAGTGCTAGCGGACACAGATACGCAGTATTTT.